Listed below are T cell receptor beta chains from one sample, sequenced in a study of OX40 agonist ivuxolimab in advanced cancers. The protocol was immunoSEQ multiplex PCR, while the TCRdb copy is restricted to in-frame clones and leaves out a portion. Of approximately 76,000 clones detected, roughly 85% appear once; the ten largest clones hold less than 0.8%. The sample in question was CD4+ or CD8+ T cells sorted from blood, obtained in a trial of the OX40 agonist ivuxolimab. The receptor source for this set is an adult with an advanced solid tumor such as melanoma, head and neck, liver or kidney cancer. Both conserved end residues are trimmed from each CDR3.

CDR3: ASSPSGGRTDTQY; V: TRBV4-1; J: TRBJ2-3
CDR3: ASSPGGLYGYT; V: TRBV11-2; J: TRBJ1-2
CDR3: ASSPQGASSTDTQY; V: TRBV7-9; J: TRBJ2-3
CDR3: TSSQVLPSTIAGSCYEQY; V: TRBV1; J: TRBJ2-7
CDR3: ASSLGTGNTEAF; V: TRBV7-9; J: TRBJ1-1
CDR3: ASSLGLAGGHQETQY; V: TRBV7-3; J: TRBJ2-5
CDR3: ASLAGVSYNEQF; V: TRBV2; J: TRBJ2-1
CDR3: AIGSSGPQH; V: TRBV10-3; J: TRBJ1-5
CDR3: ASSLYRTYGYT; V: TRBV7-2; J: TRBJ1-2
CDR3: AWSVRRRGRSAEAF; V: TRBV30; J: TRBJ1-1
CDR3: ASSEVTGRETQY; V: TRBV2; J: TRBJ2-5
CDR3: ASSPGTHADTQY; V: TRBV5-1; J: TRBJ2-3
CDR3: ASSLEVHRNTIY; V: TRBV7-9; J: TRBJ1-3
CDR3: ASSYPSPPEAF; V: TRBV6-6; J: TRBJ1-1
CDR3: ASSPPFLQRGGTDTQY; V: TRBV11-2; J: TRBJ2-3
CDR3: AWSPGTGVGYT; V: TRBV30; J: TRBJ1-2
CDR3: ASRAGLTPNTGELF; V: TRBV9; J: TRBJ2-2
CDR3: ASSLTGQGAYEQY; V: TRBV7-2; J: TRBJ2-7